The 32 T cell receptor beta chains given below trace back to one sample, sequenced in a study of blood T cell repertoires in COVID-19. Profiled with immunoSEQ multiplex PCR; TCRdb holds only in-frame clones, not every one. The table records 23,000 or so clones, about 84% of them present only once. The source material was peripheral blood. Receptors were obtained from a human donor with active COVID-19. The donor label of this sample is uncertain.

The chain carries TRBV28 and TRBJ2-1; D is unresolved. Trimming removed 5 bases from V and 5 bases from J, with 19 bases in between. From germline, CDR1 is MDHEN and CDR2 SYDVKM. CDR3 length: 16 amino acids. For the CDR3, the DNA is TGTGCCAGCAGTATCCCATTCAAAATAAGAGACAATGAGCAGTTCTTC. Its protein is CASSIPFKIRDNEQFF.

The table lists this clone with a count of one. The DNA of the CDR3 is TGTGCCAGCAGCGCCGCTACCTCTAGCACAGATACGCAGTATTTT. This codes for CASSAATSSTDTQYF. This chain links TRBV9 with TRBJ2-3; D gene ambiguous. V shed 3 bases and J shed 0 bases, with 11 bases lying between them. CDR1 and CDR2 from the germline V gene are SGDLS and YYNGEE. CDR3 length equals 15 residues. Drawing the rest from reference TRBV9 and TRBJ2-3, the complete variable domain is DSGVTQTPKHLITATGQRVTLRCSPRSGDLSVYWYQQSLDQGLQFLIQYYNGEERAKGNILERFSAQQFPDLHSELNLSSLELGDSALYFCASSAATSSTDTQYFGPGTRLTVL.

The chain's CDR3 is CASSPGTVPFYEQFF. The CDR3 coding sequence is TGTGCCAGCAGCCCCGGGACAGTGCCGTTCTACGAGCAGTTCTTC. The rearrangement uses TRBV3-1 (or the pseudogene TRBV3-2) and TRBJ2-1; TRBD1 matches at 7 bases. The CDR3 runs to 15 residues. Per germline, CDR1 LGHDT and CDR2 YNNKEL (reference sequence). J was trimmed by 10 bases and V by 4 bases; bases with no gene match: 13.

The count of this clone is one. V and J are TRBV6-5 and TRBJ2-3, with 10 bases identical to TRBD1. This CDR3 has 14 amino acids. V dropped 7 bases and J dropped 4; count of bases not matched to a gene: 5. From germline, CDR1 is MNHEY and CDR2 SVGAGI. The CDR3 coding sequence is TGTGCCAGCATCCCGGGACAGGGGTCAGATACGCAGTATTTT. It yields the protein CASIPGQGSDTQYF.

This clone is a singleton in its sample. J is TRBJ1-2 and V is TRBV7-9, with 8 bases that match TRBD1. Germline CDR1 is SEHNR and CDR2 is FQNEAQ (reference sequence). J lost 6 bases, V lost 0 bases, and 9 bases had no gene match. CDR3 length: 16 residues. DNA for the CDR3: TGTGCCAGCAGCTTAGCGGGACAGGTCCCCAGGAATGGCTACACCTTC. Its protein product is CASSLAGQVPRNGYTF.

This chain uses TRBV7-2 with TRBJ1-6, with TRBD1 identical over 8 bases. The CDR3 extends over 15 amino acids. Losses at the gene ends were 1 base for V and 8 bases for J; bases not matched to a gene: 4. The V gene's germline CDR1 is SGHTA and CDR2 FQGNSA. This CDR3 reads CASSLGGQAYSPLHF. CDR3 DNA sequence: TGTGCCAGCAGCTTAGGGGGACAGGCTTATTCACCCCTCCACTTT.

This chain links TRBV7-9 with TRBJ2-3; D perhaps matches TRBD2 (6 bases). Germline lookup yields CDR1 SEHNR and CDR2 FQNEAQ (reference sequence). There are 13 residues in the CDR3. V lost 5 bases and J lost 4, with 10 bases in between. The CDR3 bases are TGTGCCAGCAGCCCGCGGGGCCCAGATACGCAGTATTTT. Amino acid sequence: CASSPRGPDTQYF.

The chain carries TRBV9 and TRBJ2-1, with 11 bases identical to TRBD1. The CDR3 length is 16 residues. Trimming at V came to 0 bases and at J to 9 bases, leaving 8 bases not matched to a gene. Germline values: CDR1 SGDLS, CDR2 YYNGEE. CDR3 in DNA: TGTGCCAGCAGCGTAGGGAGGACAGGGGGCTGGGGTGAGCAGTTCTTC. This encodes CASSVGRTGGWGEQFF.

The CDR3 nucleotides read TGTGCCAGCAGCCCATCAGCGGGGGAGAACACCGGGGAGCTGTTTTTT. Its protein product is CASSPSAGENTGELFF. The chain joins TRBV4-2 to TRBJ2-2, with 8 bases fitting TRBD2. V lost 4 bases, J lost 1 base, and 5 bases stayed unmatched. The CDR3 contains 16 residues. The germline V gene has CDR1 LGHNA and CDR2 YNFKEQ.

This chain links TRBV30 with TRBJ2-3; D might be TRBD2 (5 bases). Germline-derived CDR1 and CDR2 are GTSNPN and SVGIG (reference sequence). Trimming left V 3 bases short and J 4 bases short, with 8 bases between. The CDR3 has 12 residues. CDR3 amino acids: CAWRGSADTQYF. The CDR3 DNA follows: TGTGCCTGGAGGGGTAGCGCAGATACGCAGTATTTT.

The sample holds one count of this clone. The CDR3 here is CASTPPGKGDTQYF. The CDR3 DNA reads as TGTGCCAGCACACCACCGGGGAAAGGAGATACGCAGTATTTT. The chain links TRBV6-5 to TRBJ2-3; the D gene is possibly TRBD2 (5 bases). Trimming left V 7 bases short and J 5 bases short, with 16 bases between. The V gene's germline CDR1 is MNHEY and CDR2 SVGAGI. This CDR3 has 14 residues.

The chain has TRBV7-9 and TRBJ2-3; 11 bases align to TRBD2. Trimming at V came to 5 bases and at J to 4 bases, leaving 5 bases not matched to a gene. The germline CDR1 and CDR2 sequences are SEHNR and FQNEAQ (reference sequence). The CDR3 runs 15 residues. The CDR3 is CASSLGGLAADTQYF. DNA of the CDR3: TGTGCCAGCAGCCTAGGGGGACTAGCGGCAGATACGCAGTATTTT.

V gene TRBV3-1 (or the pseudogene TRBV3-2) combines with J gene TRBJ1-3; perhaps TRBD1 as D (5 bases). V was cut by 7 bases and J by 0 bases, with 10 bases left in between. CDR3 length: 14 amino acids. Germline CDR1 is LGHDT and CDR2 is YNNKEL (reference sequence). This chain's CDR3 is CASNTGFSGNTIYF. The CDR3 DNA reads TGTGCCAGCAACACAGGTTTCTCTGGAAACACCATATATTTT.

The CDR3 here is CASSLIGRELNEQFF. CDR3 DNA sequence: TGTGCCAGCAGTTTAATAGGGCGGGAGCTCAATGAGCAGTTCTTC. The rearrangement joins TRBV28 to TRBJ2-1; 7 bases agree with TRBD2. V was clipped by 2 bases and J by 6 bases; unmatched bases: 7. The germline gives CDR1 MDHEN, CDR2 SYDVKM. This CDR3 spans 15 amino acids. The variable domain in full, completed from reference TRBV28 and TRBJ2-1, reads DVKVTQSSRYLVKRTGEKVFLECVQDMDHENMFWYRQDPGLGLRLIYFSYDVKMKEKGDIPEGYSVSREKKERFSLILESASTNQTSMYLCASSLIGRELNEQFFGPGTRLTVL.

CDR3 sequence reads: CVDKTDTQYF. The CDR3 DNA sequence: TGTGTAGACAAGACAGATACGCAGTATTTT. This sequence joins TRBV19 and TRBJ2-3, with D hard to call. Germline CDR1 is LNHDA and CDR2 is SQIVND (reference sequence). The CDR3 contains 10 residues.

V usage is TRBV19 and J usage is TRBJ2-7, with D hard to call. The CDR3 contains 14 residues. V was shortened by 3 bases and J by 4 bases, with 13 bases between the two germline ends. Germline V gene data show CDR1 as LNHDA and CDR2 as SQIVND (reference sequence). As DNA, the CDR3 is TGTGCCAGTAGTATTACACACAACGCATACGAGCAGTACTTC. Amino acids: CASSITHNAYEQYF.

The chain carries TRBV3-1 (or the pseudogene TRBV3-2) and TRBJ2-2, with 7 nucleotides matching TRBD2. The germline gives CDR1 LGHDT, CDR2 YNNKEL (reference sequence). V gave up 4 bases and J gave up 8 bases; unmatched junction bases: 7. This CDR3 region has 14 residues. DNA for the CDR3: TGTGCCAGCAGCCCTTCGGGGGGAACAGGGGAGCTGTTTTTT. Protein product: CASSPSGGTGELFF.

The chain recombines TRBV2 with TRBJ1-1; tentatively, D is TRBD1 (5 bases). Germline CDR1 SNHLY, CDR2 FYNNEI. Trimming took off 5 bases at V and 7 bases at J, with 11 bases between the two ends. This CDR3 is 12 amino acids long. The CDR3 loop is CASSSDSDEAFF. Here the CDR3 DNA reads TGTGCCAGCAGTTCCGACAGCGATGAAGCTTTCTTT.

The CDR3 sequence is CASSIQGGEKLFF. The CDR3 DNA reads TGTGCCAGCAGCATACAGGGGGGTGAAAAACTGTTTTTT. The chain uses TRBV5-4 and TRBJ1-4; TRBD1 agrees at 8 bases. In germline, CDR1 is SGHNT, CDR2 YYREEE (reference sequence). The J segment lost 7 bases and the V segment lost 4 bases, leaving 3 bases of the junction unmatched. The CDR3 length is 13 residues. The full variable domain, rest sourced from reference TRBV5-4 and TRBJ1-4, is ETGVTQSPTHLIKTRGQQVTLRCSSQSGHNTVSWYQQALGQGPQFIFQYYREEENGRGNFPPRFSGLQFPNYSSELNVNALELDDSALYLCASSIQGGEKLFFGSGTQLSVL.

The chain has TRBV3-1 (or the pseudogene TRBV3-2) and TRBJ2-1, with 13 bases aligning to TRBD2. The CDR3 is 16 residues long. Germline V gene data show CDR1 as LGHDT and CDR2 as YNNKEL (reference sequence). With 2 bases clipped from V and 6 bases from J, the junction kept 4 bases outside the gene matches. In nucleotides, the CDR3 is TGTGCCAGCAGCCAACAACTAGCGGGGGGGCTCAATGAGCAGTTCTTC. Its translation is CASSQQLAGGLNEQFF.

This chain links TRBV6-5 with TRBJ1-4, with D possibly matching TRBD1 (5 bases). The CDR3 is 15 residues long. The V end lost 6 bases, the J end lost 8 bases, and 19 bases lay between the germline ends. Per germline, CDR1 MNHEY and CDR2 SVGAGI. This CDR3 reads CASSNLAGLGEKLFF. DNA for the CDR3: TGTGCCAGCAGCAATCTGGCAGGGTTAGGGGAAAAACTGTTTTTT.

This rearrangement joins TRBV5-1 to TRBJ1-1; possibly TRBD1 for D (6 bases). This CDR3 comprises 14 residues. Germline lookup yields CDR1 SGHRS and CDR2 YFSETQ. V was shortened by 0 bases and J by 4 bases, with 10 bases between the two germline ends. The CDR3: CASSLAQGGTEAFF. The CDR3 DNA is TGCGCCAGCAGCTTGGCACAGGGTGGCACTGAAGCTTTCTTT.

This chain uses TRBV4-2 with TRBJ2-3; 9 positions agree with TRBD2. The J segment lost 0 bases and the V segment lost 0 bases, leaving 13 bases of the junction unmatched. This CDR3 has 20 amino acids. Germline V gene lookup returns CDR1 LGHNA and CDR2 YNFKEQ. The CDR3 DNA follows: TGTGCCAGCAGCCAAGATGGACCGATACCGGGACTAGCAAGCACAGATACGCAGTATTTT. Encoded protein: CASSQDGPIPGLASTDTQYF.

The gene calls are TRBV29-1 and TRBJ2-7, with TRBD2 as a possible D gene (6 bases). With 4 bases removed from V and 3 bases from J, the gap between germline ends came to 7 bases. The CDR3 is 11 amino acids. The germline V gene encodes CDR1 SQVTM and CDR2 ANQGSEA. The CDR3 DNA follows: TGCAGCGTTGGGGGAGGCTACGAGCAGTACTTC. Residues: CSVGGGYEQYF.

The chain joins TRBV11-2 to TRBJ1-6; 9 bases map to TRBD1. Germline V gene sequence: CDR1 SGHAT, CDR2 FQNNGV. V was pared by 0 bases and J by 8 bases, with 11 bases of the junction left unmatched. CDR3 length: 18 residues. CDR3 protein: CASSLEDLPGQGYSPLHF. The CDR3 DNA reads as TGTGCCAGCAGCTTAGAGGACCTCCCGGGACAGGGTTATTCACCCCTCCACTTT.

This chain connects TRBV9 to TRBJ2-1, with 13 bases matching TRBD2. Germline CDR1 reads SGDLS; CDR2 reads YYNGEE. V lost 4 bases and J lost 7; bases outside the gene matches: 8. The CDR3 covers 16 residues. The CDR3 DNA is TGTGCCAGCAGCCCTACTAGCGGGGGGGCCGGGAATGAGCAGTTCTTC. It yields the protein CASSPTSGGAGNEQFF.

The chain employs TRBV9 and TRBJ2-7, with 8 nucleotides matching TRBD2. This CDR3 is 15 amino acids long. J lost 3 bases, V lost 0 bases, and 5 bases had no gene match. Germline V gene data show CDR1 as SGDLS and CDR2 as YYNGEE. CDR3 loop: CASSVGPAGVYEQYF. CDR3 nucleotides: TGTGCCAGCAGCGTAGGCCCAGCGGGGGTCTACGAGCAGTACTTC.

This chain links TRBV5-6 with TRBJ2-2, with D perhaps TRBD1 (6 bases). V was pared by 2 bases and J by 4 bases, with 15 bases between. From germline, CDR1 is SGHDT and CDR2 YYEEEE. This CDR3 region has 16 residues. The CDR3 loop reads CASSLFRQETTGELFF. The CDR3 nucleotides read TGTGCCAGCAGCTTATTCCGACAGGAGACCACCGGGGAGCTGTTTTTT.

The rearrangement joins TRBV30 to TRBJ1-2, with D possibly being TRBD1 (5 bases). The CDR3 length is 11 residues. Trimming removed 1 base at V and 5 bases at J, with 5 bases between. Germline-derived CDR1 and CDR2 are GTSNPN and SVGIG (reference sequence). CDR3 nucleotide sequence: TGTGCCTGGAGTGAGGGGTATGGCTACACCTTC. This encodes CAWSEGYGYTF.

The chain has TRBV9 and TRBJ2-2; maybe TRBD2 (5 bases). The CDR3 covers 15 residues. V was pared by 2 bases and J by 5 bases, with 13 bases between. The germline V gene has CDR1 SGDLS and CDR2 YYNGEE. In nucleotides, the CDR3 is TGTGCCAGCAGCGTTACCGGGGTGGTAACCGGGGAGCTGTTTTTT. It specifies CASSVTGVVTGELFF.

This chain uses TRBV7-9 with TRBJ2-3; TRBD1 might be the D (6 bases). Trimming removed 4 bases from V and 2 bases from J, with 16 bases in between. The CDR3 has 16 amino acids. CDR1 SEHNR and CDR2 FQNEAQ come from the germline V gene (reference sequence). The CDR3 DNA follows: TGTGCCAGCAGCTCCCAAACCGACAGGAACACAGATACGCAGTATTTT. Its protein is CASSSQTDRNTDTQYF. The entire variable domain, with the rest obtained from reference TRBV7-9 and TRBJ2-3, is as follows: DTGVSQNPRHKITKRGQNVTFRCDPISEHNRLYWYRQTLGQGPEFLTYFQNEAQLEKSRLLSDRFSAERPKGSFSTLEIQRTEQGDSAMYLCASSSQTDRNTDTQYFGPGTRLTVL.

This clone showed up just a few times. DNA for the CDR3: TGTGCCACCAGCAGAGTCACCGGGACAGGGCTCTCCTACGAGCAGTACTTC. Residues: CATSRVTGTGLSYEQYF. The rearrangement joins TRBV15 to TRBJ2-7; 9 bases align to TRBD1. Unmatched junction bases numbered 7, after V lost 1 base and J lost 0 bases. The length of the CDR3 is 17 residues. CDR1 LNHNV and CDR2 YYDKDF come from the germline V gene (reference sequence).